A single sample gave rise to the 19 T cell receptor beta chains below, sequenced in a study of cytomegalovirus exposure and HLA in healthy donors. The PCR made use of 60 Vbeta and 13 Jbeta primers. Measured with immunoSEQ multiplex PCR; TCRdb has only the in-frame clones, and not every one. The sample contains 150,000 to 200,000 clones, about 76% of which appear only once. Specimen: PBMCs. Receptors were obtained from a woman aged 50 to 60 in good health and CMV-seronegative.

On this clone itself: The junction does not match germline at one end; this may be a read error. V and J are TRBV7-9 and TRBJ2-7; TRBD1 matches 10 bases. Germline CDR1 is SEHNR and CDR2 is FQNEAQ (reference sequence). The CDR3 totals 15 residues. CDR3 coding DNA: TGTTCCAGCAGCGACGGGACAGGGGTCTCCTACGAGCAGTACTTC. Amino acid sequence: CSSSDGTGVSYEQYF.

This clone appeared a single time. The rearrangement uses TRBV29-1 and TRBJ1-1, with D uncertain. Trimming pared 4 bases from V and 3 bases from J, leaving 9 bases between. CDR1 is SQVTM, CDR2 ANQGSEA, per germline. The length of the CDR3 is 12 residues. The CDR3 DNA reads TGCAGCGTTGTCAGTAGCCACACTGAAGCTTTCTTT. Its protein product is CSVVSSHTEAFF.

The chain combines TRBV6-5 with TRBJ1-4; 9 nucleotides agree with TRBD1. The CDR3 covers 15 residues. Germline V gene data show CDR1 as MNHEY and CDR2 as SVGAGI. The J segment lost 6 bases and the V segment lost 6 bases, leaving 8 bases of the junction unmatched. The CDR3 is CASRPDRGNYEKLFF. The CDR3 DNA is TGTGCCAGCAGACCCGACAGGGGGAATTATGAAAAACTGTTTTTT.

This chain joins TRBV7-8 and TRBJ1-2; possibly TRBD1 for D (5 bases). Between the trimmed V and J ends, which lost 6 bases and 6 bases, there was a span of 29 bases. The germline CDR1 and CDR2 sequences are SGHVS and FQNEAQ. The CDR3 contains 18 residues. CDR3 sequence: CASSLTPPGRVNADGYTF. As DNA, the CDR3 is TGTGCCAGCAGTTTGACCCCCCCGGGCAGGGTCAATGCCGATGGCTACACCTTC.

V gene TRBV18 combines with J gene TRBJ2-7, with 12 nucleotides matching TRBD1. J gave up 0 bases and V 3 bases, and 3 bases lay outside the gene matches. Germline CDR1 KGHSH, CDR2 LQKENI. The CDR3 totals 16 residues. The CDR3 reads CASSPLGQGASYEQYF. The CDR3 coding sequence is TGTGCCAGCTCACCGTTGGGACAGGGGGCCTCCTACGAGCAGTACTTC. Full variable domain (outside the CDR3, taken from reference TRBV18 and TRBJ2-7): NAGVMQNPRHLVRRRGQEARLRCSPMKGHSHVYWYRQLPEEGLKFMVYLQKENIIDESGMPKERFSAEFPKEGPSILRIQQVVRGDSAAYFCASSPLGQGASYEQYFGPGTRLTVT.

This chain uses TRBV6-5 with TRBJ1-2, with 12 bases matching TRBD1. V gave up 5 bases and J gave up 7 bases; unmatched junction bases: 5. Looked up from germline, CDR1 is MNHEY and CDR2 is SVGAGI. This CDR3 region has 14 residues. This chain's CDR3 is CASSQGQGAGGYTF. CDR3 DNA: TGTGCCAGCAGTCAGGGACAGGGGGCGGGTGGCTACACCTTC.

This sequence joins TRBV7-2 and TRBJ2-1, with D perhaps matching TRBD1 (5 bases). The V end was cut by 2 bases, the J end by 10 bases, with 21 bases between. The CDR3 extends over 16 amino acids. The germline CDR1 and CDR2 sequences are SGHTA and FQGNSA. The CDR3 nucleotides read TGTGCCAGCAGCTTATTAGGTAAAGCCAAAGGGGAAGAGCAGTTCTTC. Its translation is CASSLLGKAKGEEQFF.

This clone has just a few counts. This chain connects TRBV6-6 to TRBJ1-4, with D possibly matching TRBD1 (5 bases). CDR3 length: 16 residues. Trimming removed 10 bases at V and 7 bases at J, with 25 bases between. Germline V gene sequence: CDR1 MNHNY, CDR2 SVGAGI (reference sequence). CDR3 amino acids: CATAGGDGIRGEKLFF. The DNA for the CDR3 is TGTGCCACAGCCGGAGGGGACGGAATTCGGGGTGAAAAACTGTTTTTT.

The gene calls are TRBV4-1 and TRBJ1-1, with a possible D match to TRBD1 (5 bases). V dropped 2 bases and J dropped 0 bases, with 10 bases sitting between them. The CDR3 covers 15 residues. Germline V gene lookup returns CDR1 MGHRA and CDR2 YSYEKL. The chain's CDR3 is CASSQNRQMNTEAFF. The CDR3, as DNA: TGCGCCAGCAGCCAAAACCGACAGATGAACACTGAAGCTTTCTTT.

V is TRBV9 and J is TRBJ1-3; a possible D gene is TRBD1 (6 bases). V was clipped by 3 bases and J by 0 bases, with 13 bases between them. This CDR3 has 16 residues. Looked up from germline, CDR1 is SGDLS and CDR2 is YYNGEE. CDR3 nucleotide sequence: TGTGCCAGCAGCGCAGTACAGGGTTTCTCTGGAAACACCATATATTTT. It translates to CASSAVQGFSGNTIYF.

This clone came up a few times. V gene TRBV5-1 combines with J gene TRBJ2-5, with D perhaps matching TRBD2 (5 bases). The V end lost 4 bases, the J end lost 1 base, and 11 bases lay between the germline ends. The CDR3 contains 14 residues. In germline, CDR1 is SGHRS, CDR2 YFSETQ. The CDR3 DNA reads TGCGCCAGCAGCACCGGGAACTTCCAAGAGACCCAGTACTTC. This codes for CASSTGNFQETQYF.

The chain couples TRBV9 to TRBJ1-5; D call uncertain. CDR3 length: 15 amino acids. V shed 0 bases and J shed 3 bases, with 10 bases lying between them. Germline values: CDR1 SGDLS, CDR2 YYNGEE. The CDR3 DNA sequence: TGTGCCAGCAGCGTAGATGCCAGTCACAATCAGCCCCAGCATTTT. Amino acids: CASSVDASHNQPQHF.

The chain employs TRBV6-5 and TRBJ2-7; TRBD2 aligns across 7 bases. Germline loops: CDR1 MNHEY, CDR2 SVGAGI. Germline trimming cut 10 bases from V and 2 bases from J; bases unmatched to any gene: 8. The CDR3 is made up of 13 amino acids. The CDR3 region has the DNA TGTGCCACTACGGGGGGTGGGACCTACGAGCAGTACTTC. Its protein product is CATTGGGTYEQYF.

This sequence joins TRBV2 and TRBJ2-5; weak D call: TRBD2 (5 bases). The end of the DNA aligns better with TRBJ2-7, so the J call may be wrong. The CDR3 contains 16 residues. Germline V gene data show CDR1 as SNHLY and CDR2 as FYNNEI. This CDR3 reads CASSEAVSGTFYEQYF. As DNA, the CDR3 is TGTGCCAGCAGTGAAGCCGTCAGCGGTACCTTCTACGAGCAGTACTTC.

J is TRBJ1-2 and V is TRBV5-4; the D gene is possibly TRBD1 (6 bases). V was cut by 0 bases and J by 8 bases, with 11 bases left in between. Germline V CDR1 and CDR2: SGHNT, YYREEE (reference sequence). This CDR3 region has 13 residues. The CDR3 is CASSLAGGAGYTF. For the CDR3, the DNA is TGTGCCAGCAGCTTGGCCGGGGGGGCAGGCTACACCTTC.

This chain connects TRBV5-1 to TRBJ1-4; 7 nucleotides match TRBD1. Germline V CDR1 and CDR2: SGHRS, YFSETQ. The trim removed 2 bases at V and 1 base at J, leaving 5 bases unmatched. The CDR3 runs 16 residues. CDR3 residues: CASSFGQVETNEKLFF. The CDR3 DNA follows: TGCGCCAGCAGCTTCGGACAGGTTGAAACTAATGAAAAACTGTTTTTT. Combining the CDR3 with reference TRBV5-1 and TRBJ1-4 gives the whole variable domain KAGVTQTPRYLIKTRGQQVTLSCSPISGHRSVSWYQQTPGQGLQFLFEYFSETQRNKGNFPGRFSGRQFSNSRSEMNVSTLELGDSALYLCASSFGQVETNEKLFFGSGTQLSVL.

About this clone itself: An end of the junction does not agree with germline; a read error may underlie this. The V call is TRBV9, the J call TRBJ2-7; no clear D gene. From germline, CDR1 is SGDLS and CDR2 YYNGEE. CDR3 length equals 12 residues. The CDR3 region has the DNA TGTGCCAGCAGCCGCGGCGAGCTCGTCCAGCACTTC. Translating it yields CASSRGELVQHF.

The chain is built from TRBV29-1 and TRBJ2-2, with D perhaps TRBD2 (6 bases). The CDR3 extends over 16 amino acids. V was cut by 4 bases and J by 3 bases, with 18 bases left in between. From germline, CDR1 is SQVTM and CDR2 ANQGSEA. CDR3 protein: CSVVGWGESYTGELFF. The CDR3 nucleotides are TGCAGCGTTGTCGGTTGGGGGGAGTCGTACACCGGGGAGCTGTTTTTT.

This chain joins TRBV27 and TRBJ2-5; 11 bases agree with TRBD1. CDR1 is MNHEY and CDR2 is SMNVEV in the germline V gene (reference sequence). This CDR3 region has 16 residues. J gave up 4 bases and V 5 bases, and 9 bases lay outside the gene matches. The CDR3 spells CASSHPRGTGGETQYF. CDR3 bases: TGTGCCAGCAGTCACCCCCGCGGGACAGGGGGAGAGACCCAGTACTTC.